This record concerns one T cell receptor beta chain sequence. No cognate antigen has been identified for it. A far larger clone lies a single base away; this is likely a read error. The read terminates 3 residues ahead of where the CDR3 ends, so the germline J gene completes it. Other DNA sequences from this sample encode an identical CDR3 as well. Equivalent amounts of genomic DNA from CVID and control samples were used as sequencing input. For every sample, a 60 bp segment covering the rearranged TCRbeta CDR3 region was amplified and then sequenced. The immunoSEQ assay, a bias-corrected multiplex PCR with high-throughput sequencing, was employed for TCRbeta amplification. The original methods were these. Every unique nucleotide sequence counted as a clone and was annotated with V, D and J genes, copy number and frequency. Sequences were labeled productive if in frame, and non-productive if out of frame or containing stop codons. As previously described, clonality was calculated on the basis of Shannon's entropy. The predicted amino acid sequences of productive clones were used to derive mean CDR3 Kyte-Doolittle hydropathy. The R hclust function was used to hierarchically cluster scaled V gene usage with Manhattan distance and complete linkage. To assess clone sharing by CDR3 amino acid sequence, 12 repertoires per group were resampled over 100 rounds. Repertoires were searched for 60 to 80 published EBV-specific and around 230 published CMV-specific TCRbeta sequences. Analysis left out two CVID samples that produced under 10,000 sequences, so around 40 CVID repertoires remained. TCRdb took this table from immuneACCESS and kept in-frame rearrangements with V and J called. Such tables lack part of the clones; where checked against another copy, unresolved V genes explain under half of the gap, and the rest is unexplained. V and J calls and clone size follow that table, whereas D and trimming were derived from the DNA. The table shows 40,000 to 45,000 clones here, with no singletons. The ten largest clones represent over 9.5% of the sample.

The CDR3 measures 15 amino acids from cysteine to phenylalanine. Shown are 36 bases from within the CDR3, in frame from base 1. Clipping removes 3 bases from V and 7 bases from J, with 8 as the unmatched junction base count. CDR1 and CDR2 are read off the germline V gene (reference sequence) as LNHDA and SQIVND. Most CVID patients and most healthy controls were of Caucasian heritage. Heparinized peripheral whole blood samples of about 5 to 8.5 ml were collected from each donor. TCRbeta CDR3 repertoires were sequenced from genomic DNA of adults with common variable immune deficiency (CVID) and healthy adult controls. There were about 22 healthy adult volunteers in the control group (roughly 12 female and some ten male), ranging in age from 23 to 66 years, with a mean age of roughly 32. To isolate peripheral blood mononuclear cells, diluted blood was subjected to density centrifugation over Hypaque 1077 or Ficoll-Paque. Genomic DNA was obtained from unsorted mononuclear cells through either Qiagen column purification or a centrifugation-based method.

The entry originates in a study of T cell clonality in common variable immunodeficiency (dated by TCRdb to the mid-2010s). What the work shows at the level of the full study, not this receptor alone: The authors noted that sequencing repertoires of T cell subpopulations would be needed to clarify what caused the increased clonality in CVID. Even though DNA input was equal, the average per sample came to some 82,000 unique sequences for controls compared with about 34,000 for CVID samples. Fewer TCRbeta clones were shared among CVID subjects than among healthy controls (p < 0.0001). Differences among patients in the CVID cohort limited the correlations between repertoire features and clinical complications. Compared with healthy controls, CVID subjects showed increased TCRbeta clonality (t-test p = 0.018), a feature most characteristic of about a third of subjects. Fewer deletions and N-nucleotide insertions were reportedly observed in CVID TCRbeta sequences, and highly modified clones with 13 or more V deletions were reportedly absent from CVID TCRbeta sequences.

The V and J segments used are TRBV19 and TRBJ2-5, and TRBD1 aligns with 10 junction nucleotides. The clonotype comes from a person aged 18 to 75 in good health. The specimen was peripheral blood mononuclear cells. CDR3 loop: CASSMGQGSVGTQYF. The DNA read from the CDR3 is TGTGCCAGTAGTATGGGACAGGGGTCCGTGGGGACC.